A single sample gave rise to the 21 T cell receptor beta chains below, sequenced in a study of regulatory T cells in long-lasting Graves disease listed by TCRdb under 2021. Library preparation was by multiplex PCR. The reads were generated on an Illumina HiSeq 4000. To build TCR beta libraries, CDR3 regions were amplified by Arm-PCR using iRepertoire HTBI primers. TCRdb passed the public sequencing reads through fastp at Q25 and MiXCR, retaining productive beta sequences. All rows with the same CDR3 protein become a single entry with the most common DNA and genes. This sample lists a few hundred thousand distinct CDR3 sequences; about 25% were detected once. The top ten constitute roughly 28% of the sample. Explained via the paper, the time point label denotes: persistent/refractory GD, antithyroid drugs over 5 years with positive TRAb. RNA was extracted from PBMCs in TRIzol for both TCR sequencing and RNA sequencing.

The sequencing here drew on peripheral blood mononuclear cells (PBMCs), taken when the disease was refractory, from a patient treated with antithyroid drugs. The source of these receptors is a female donor with Graves disease.

In its sample, this clonotype was seen once. The CDR3 DNA reads as TGTGCCAGCAGCGTAACAGTTAATCAGCCCCAGCATTTT. It codes for CASSVTVNQPQHF. The chain employs TRBV9 and TRBJ1-5; D is uncertain. Germline V gene data show CDR1 as SGDLS and CDR2 as YYNGEE. V gave up 1 base and J gave up 4 bases, with 6 bases separating them. CDR3 length: 13 residues.

This clonotype was observed a few times. The chain carries TRBV30 and TRBJ2-5; 10 bases map to TRBD2. This CDR3 spans 15 amino acids. Germline-derived CDR1 and CDR2 are GTSNPN and SVGIG (reference sequence). V lost 2 bases and J lost 4; bases outside the gene matches: 7. As DNA, the CDR3 is TGTGCCTGGAGTTACCTAGCGGGAGTCCGAGAGACCCAGTACTTC. It encodes CAWSYLAGVRETQYF.

The chain uses TRBV5-1 and TRBJ2-2; 7 positions agree with TRBD1. V gave up 0 bases and J gave up 0 bases; unmatched junction bases: 5. Per germline, CDR1 SGHRS and CDR2 YFSETQ. This CDR3 spans 17 amino acids. CDR3 region: CASSLGRGTANTGELFF. The CDR3 DNA reads TGCGCCAGCAGCTTGGGCAGGGGGACCGCGAACACCGGGGAGCTGTTTTTT.

The rearrangement joins TRBV7-9 to TRBJ2-5; tentative D call: TRBD2 (6 bases). Trimming pared 6 bases from V and 5 bases from J, leaving 19 bases between. The CDR3 spans 15 residues. The germline CDR1 and CDR2 sequences are SEHNR and FQNEAQ (reference sequence). CDR3 in DNA: TGTGCCAGCAGTGGACGCCCGGGGGAGGAGGAGACCCAGTACTTC. This translates into CASSGRPGEEETQYF. Combining the CDR3 with reference TRBV7-9 and TRBJ2-5 gives the whole variable domain DTGVSQNPRHKITKRGQNVTFRCDPISEHNRLYWYRQTLGQGPEFLTYFQNEAQLEKSRLLSDRFSAERPKGSFSTLEIQRTEQGDSAMYLCASSGRPGEEETQYFGPGTRLLVL.

This clonotype was found a few times. The rearrangement joins TRBV15 to TRBJ1-2; D remains unclear. Trimming removed 3 bases at V and 4 bases at J, with 12 bases between. This CDR3 has 14 residues. CDR1 and CDR2 (germline): LNHNV, YYDKDF (reference sequence). CDR3 residues: CATSRLKDGYGYTF. CDR3 DNA sequence: TGTGCCACCAGCAGGCTGAAGGACGGCTATGGCTACACCTTC.

This clonotype was seen repeatedly, ten times or more. The chain couples TRBV2 to TRBJ1-1; 7 positions match TRBD1. The CDR3 has 12 amino acids. V lost 8 bases to trimming and J lost 2 bases; unmatched junction nucleotides: 2. Germline CDR1 reads SNHLY; CDR2 reads FYNNEI. Written as DNA, the CDR3 is TGTGCCAGCGGACAGGACAACACTGAAGCTTTCTTT. This translates into CASGQDNTEAFF.

This clonotype was detected only a few times. This sequence joins TRBV29-1 and TRBJ2-7; 7 bases are shared with TRBD2. Trimming took 2 bases from V and 3 from J; bases not matched to a gene: 4. Germline V gene lookup returns CDR1 SQVTM and CDR2 ANQGSEA. The CDR3 sequence is 13 residues long. The CDR3 protein is CSVESGGGYEQYF. CDR3 DNA: TGCAGCGTTGAAAGTGGCGGGGGCTACGAGCAGTACTTC.

This clonotype was detected a few times. The chain has TRBV7-9 and TRBJ2-7; TRBD1 matches at 7 bases. Germline V gene sequence: CDR1 SEHNR, CDR2 FQNEAQ (reference sequence). The CDR3 has 15 amino acids. Germline trimming cut 1 base from V and 7 bases from J; bases unmatched to any gene: 10. The CDR3 region is CASSLVRAGGLEQYF. The CDR3 DNA reads TGTGCCAGCAGCTTAGTGAGGGCAGGGGGATTGGAGCAGTACTTC.

This clonotype was observed many times. The V gene is TRBV2, the J gene TRBJ2-7, with a possible D match to TRBD2 (6 bases). Germline CDR1 SNHLY, CDR2 FYNNEI. CDR3 length equals 13 residues. The ends were cut back, 3 bases at V and 5 bases at J, with 11 bases in the middle. CDR3 sequence: CASSEEGPDEQYF. In DNA form, the CDR3 reads TGTGCCAGCAGTGAGGAGGGCCCGGACGAGCAGTACTTC.

This clonotype was detected a few times. This sequence joins TRBV10-3 and TRBJ1-1; D remains ambiguous. Deletions cut 8 bases from V and 3 bases from J, with 13 bases between. Per the germline V gene, CDR1 is ENHRY and CDR2 is SYGVKD. The CDR3 is made up of 13 amino acids. The CDR3 DNA is TGTGCCATCGCGGCCAGGACGGACACTGAAGCTTTCTTT. Amino acids: CAIAARTDTEAFF.

V is TRBV6-1 and J is TRBJ1-2; D is possibly TRBD1 (6 bases). CDR3 length equals 17 residues. The V and J ends lost 7 bases and 0 bases respectively, with 21 bases between them. Germline values: CDR1 MNHNS, CDR2 SASEGT. This CDR3 reads CASIERTVGDTNYGYTF. The CDR3 nucleotides are TGTGCCAGCATCGAGAGGACGGTAGGGGACACTAACTATGGCTACACCTTC.

The J gene is TRBJ1-4, the V gene TRBV29-1, with unresolved D. Trimming cost V 7 bases and J 8 bases, with 23 bases left between them. Germline values: CDR1 SQVTM, CDR2 ANQGSEA. The length of the CDR3 is 15 residues. CDR3 protein: CSARNRVGVGEKLFF. In DNA form, the CDR3 reads TGCAGCGCCCGGAATCGTGTTGGGGTGGGAGAAAAACTGTTTTTT.

This clonotype was seen a few times. The rearrangement joins TRBV20-1 to TRBJ2-7, with 11 bases lining up with TRBD2. V gave up 0 bases and J gave up 3 bases; unmatched junction bases: 13. This CDR3 is built from 18 residues. Germline assignment: CDR1 DFQATT and CDR2 SNEGSKA (reference sequence). The CDR3: CSARDKLVWTSGYYEQYF. The CDR3 DNA reads TGCAGTGCTAGAGATAAGTTGGTATGGACTAGCGGGTACTACGAGCAGTACTTC.

This clonotype showed up many times. This chain connects TRBV7-8 to TRBJ1-1; the D gene is possibly TRBD1 (6 bases). The V gene lost 6 bases and the J gene lost 4 bases, with 18 bases spanning the gap. Germline lookup yields CDR1 SGHVS and CDR2 FQNEAQ. The CDR3 is 15 amino acids. CDR3 sequence: CASRHNQGLATEAFF. The CDR3 nucleotides read TGTGCCAGCAGACACAATCAGGGGCTGGCCACTGAAGCTTTCTTT. Combining the CDR3 with reference TRBV7-8 and TRBJ1-1 gives the whole variable domain GAGVSQSPRYKVAKRGQDVALRCDPISGHVSLFWYQQALGQGPEFLTYFQNEAQLDKSGLPSDRFFAERPEGSVSTLKIQRTQQEDSAVYLCASRHNQGLATEAFFGQGTRLTVV.

V gene TRBV6-1 combines with J gene TRBJ1-2; the D gene is possibly TRBD1 (5 bases). The CDR3 sequence is 16 residues long. Germline V gene sequence: CDR1 MNHNS, CDR2 SASEGT. Trimming left V 10 bases short and J 2 bases short, with 23 bases between. As DNA, the CDR3 is TGTGCCACCTATGAGAGGGGTATCGGACCAAACTATGGCTACACCTTC. It codes for CATYERGIGPNYGYTF.

J is TRBJ2-7 and V is TRBV5-6; perhaps TRBD2 as D (6 bases). With 0 bases removed from V and 6 bases from J, the gap between germline ends came to 19 bases. This CDR3 is built from 16 residues. Germline V gene sequence: CDR1 SGHDT, CDR2 YYEEEE. In nucleotides, the CDR3 is TGTGCCAGCAGCTTGGATCGGGGGAGAACTATCGGCGAGCAGTACTTC. Residues: CASSLDRGRTIGEQYF.

This clonotype came up many times. V is TRBV15 and J is TRBJ2-7; D possibly corresponds to TRBD2 (5 bases). The CDR3 totals 14 residues. V was trimmed by 0 bases and J by 3 bases, leaving 9 bases between them. Germline loops: CDR1 LNHNV, CDR2 YYDKDF (reference sequence). The CDR3 reads CATSRDNRGYEQYF. The CDR3 nucleotides are TGTGCCACCAGCAGAGATAATCGGGGCTACGAGCAGTACTTC.

J is TRBJ1-6 and V is TRBV20-1, with a weak D call TRBD1 (5 bases). The CDR3 is 16 amino acids. V was shortened by 2 bases and J by 7 bases, with 18 bases between the two germline ends. Per germline, CDR1 DFQATT and CDR2 SNEGSKA (reference sequence). The CDR3 DNA reads as TGCAGTGCTAGATACGGGACCATTGGGGCGAATTCACCCCTCCACTTT. It translates to CSARYGTIGANSPLHF.

This clonotype was observed many times. The chain has TRBV29-1 and TRBJ1-2; the D is unclear. V was pared by 7 bases and J by 6 bases, with 12 bases between. Germline-derived CDR1 and CDR2 are SQVTM and ANQGSEA. The CDR3 is 11 residues long. CDR3 sequence: CSAGITHGYTF. The CDR3 DNA follows: TGCAGCGCTGGAATTACGCATGGCTACACCTTC.

V usage is TRBV7-9 and J usage is TRBJ2-5; 10 bases map to TRBD1. The CDR3 loop spans 12 amino acids. V was clipped by 5 bases and J by 9 bases; unmatched bases: 3. Germline values: CDR1 SEHNR, CDR2 FQNEAQ (reference sequence). The CDR3 loop reads CASSPGTGAQYF. CDR3 DNA: TGTGCCAGCAGCCCCGGGACAGGGGCCCAGTACTTC.

This clonotype showed up many times. The chain links TRBV27 to TRBJ2-5, with 8 positions matching TRBD1. The ends lost 2 bases at V and 5 bases at J; junction bases unmatched: 13. The CDR3 sequence is 17 residues long. CDR1 is MNHEY and CDR2 is SMNVEV in the germline V gene (reference sequence). The chain's CDR3 is CASSLNPRTGLGETQYF. The CDR3 DNA sequence: TGTGCCAGCAGTTTAAACCCGAGGACAGGGCTGGGGGAGACCCAGTACTTC.